The entry below gives a single TCR beta chain sequence along with its context. Healthy HIV-negative adults with no recent acute infections or vaccinations were recruited as donors. V was cut by 4 bases and J by 9 bases, with 13 bases left in between. Germline V gene lookup returns CDR1 SGHNT and CDR2 YYREEE (reference sequence). The CDR3 runs to 12 residues. This specimen comes from a study of shared clonotypes between healthy human individuals. The overall study: The composition of the donors was a couple of women and a few men aged 18 to 49. Every donor yielded three CD4 naive, three CD4 memory, two CD8 naive and one CD8 memory plate.

Original data processing: ImmunoSEQ junction-only sequences lacked quality scores, so their filtering differed. Some clones are missing from TCRdb's copy, which holds only in-frame ones; the method was immunoSEQ multiplex PCR. The V and J calls and the clone size are those of that table, but D and trimming were determined from the DNA. This table holds 200,000 to 250,000 clones, about 65% found once. Sequencing used memory CD4+ T cells sorted from blood. Specified subset: CD45RA-negative fraction. The TCR sequence derives from a man aged 25-45 years in good health. The gene calls are TRBV5-4 and TRBJ1-1; D possibly corresponds to TRBD1 (6 bases). CDR3 sequence (DNA): TGTGCCAGCAGCGGGGAACAGGGTAAAGCTTTCTTT. It is translated as CASSGEQGKAFF.